The 27 T cell receptor beta chains reported below all come from one sample, sequenced in a study of blood T cells in healthy people across ages (dated by TCRdb to the mid-2010s). Libraries were made using 5' RACE. Sequencing relied on an Illumina HiSeq 2500. The second PCR ran for about 7 to 11 cycles and used a J-beta primer mix along with a sample-barcoded 5' primer. TCRdb reran the public reads through fastp at Q25 and MiXCR, keeping productive beta chains. A single entry per CDR3 protein holds the most common genes and DNA from its merged rows. Across this sample there are 850,000 to 1,000,000 distinct CDR3 sequences, with about 51% seen only once. The ten largest make up 20% to 25% of the sample. Material: blood. These receptors all come from a woman in her sixties in good health.

V is TRBV20-1 and J is TRBJ2-7, with D possibly called TRBD1 or TRBD2 (5 bases each). This CDR3 comprises 14 residues. Looked up from germline, CDR1 is DFQATT and CDR2 is SNEGSKA (reference sequence). Trimming stripped 3 bases from V and 0 bases from J, with 12 bases between. The CDR3 sequence is CSASLPGASYEQYF. The DNA of the CDR3 is TGCAGTGCTAGTTTACCCGGGGCCTCCTACGAGCAGTACTTC.

J is TRBJ2-4 and V is TRBV30, with a tentative D call TRBD1 (6 bases). Judging by the DNA end, TRBJ2-7 fits better; the J call may be wrong. CDR1 and CDR2 from the germline V gene are GTSNPN and SVGIG (reference sequence). This CDR3 contains 13 residues. The CDR3 region is CAWSPGTPYEQYF. In DNA form, the CDR3 reads TGTGCCTGGAGCCCTGGGACACCCTACGAGCAGTACTTC.

This clonotype was detected only a few times. This chain connects TRBV3-1 to TRBJ2-5; D is uncertain. Trimming removed 4 bases at V and 1 base at J, with 10 bases between. This CDR3 comprises 14 residues. The germline V gene has CDR1 LGHDT and CDR2 YNNKEL (reference sequence). The CDR3 protein is CASSPPVRQETQYF. In DNA, the CDR3 is TGTGCCAGCAGCCCCCCGGTTCGCCAAGAGACCCAGTACTTC.

Only a few counts were recorded for this clonotype. An end of the junction differs from the germline gene, which may be a read error. The V and J genes are TRBV24-1 and TRBJ2-1; 8 bases align to TRBD2. Per germline, CDR1 KGHDR and CDR2 SFDVKD. CDR3 length: 16 amino acids. The CDR3 loop is CATSGSTSATTGGQFF. The CDR3 bases are TGTGCCACTAGTGGCTCGACTAGCGCAACAACGGGGGGGCAGTTCTTC.

This chain connects TRBV7-2 to TRBJ2-7, with 9 nucleotides matching TRBD2. The ends lost 3 bases at V and 6 bases at J; junction bases unmatched: 9. The CDR3 runs to 15 residues. The germline CDR1 and CDR2 sequences are SGHTA and FQGNSA. As DNA, the CDR3 is TGTGCCAGCAGCTTTAGGCCTCTAGCGGGACGCGAGCAGTACTTC. This codes for CASSFRPLAGREQYF.

This clonotype was seen only a few times. The rearrangement links TRBV7-9 to TRBJ2-7; D unclear. The CDR3 covers 14 residues. The germline V gene has CDR1 SEHNR and CDR2 FQNEAQ (reference sequence). Trimming stripped 1 base from V and 5 bases from J, with 12 bases between. The CDR3: CASSLVNSPNEQYF. DNA for the CDR3: TGTGCCAGCAGCTTAGTAAACAGTCCAAACGAGCAGTACTTC. The whole variable domain, filled in from reference TRBV7-9 and TRBJ2-7, reads DTGVSQNPRHKITKRGQNVTFRCDPISEHNRLYWYRQTLGQGPEFLTYFQNEAQLEKSRLLSDRFSAERPKGSFSTLEIQRTEQGDSAMYLCASSLVNSPNEQYFGPGTRLTVT.

Notes on this clonotype: Its ends do not fully match the called genes, so a read error is possible. The CDR3 spells CASSTQGAGYQEIQYF. CDR3 coding DNA: TGCGCCAGCAGTACCCAGGGGGCGGGGTACCAAGAGATCCAGTACTTC. The V call is TRBV5-1, the J call TRBJ2-5; 8 positions agree with TRBD1. The length of the CDR3 is 16 residues. Germline CDR1 and CDR2: SGHRS and YFSETQ.

The V call is TRBV28, the J call TRBJ2-7, with D unresolved. The V and J ends lost 5 bases and 7 bases respectively, with 12 bases between them. This CDR3 has 12 residues. The germline V gene has CDR1 MDHEN and CDR2 SYDVKM. CDR3 residues: CASSIIWGEQYF. CDR3 DNA sequence: TGTGCCAGCAGTATAATCTGGGGAGAGCAGTACTTC.

This clonotype was detected only a few times. The chain uses TRBV29-1 and TRBJ2-5; 10 positions match TRBD2. There are 16 residues in the CDR3. Losses at the gene ends were 1 base for V and 4 bases for J; bases not matched to a gene: 9. Germline-derived CDR1 and CDR2 are SQVTM and ANQGSEA. CDR3 sequence (DNA): TGCAGCGTTGAAGGGCCTTTAGCGGGAGGATTAGAGACCCAGTACTTC. Translating gives CSVEGPLAGGLETQYF.

This clonotype came up a few times. The chain couples TRBV5-5 to TRBJ2-7, with D tentatively TRBD1 or TRBD2 (5 bases each). In germline, CDR1 is SGHKS, CDR2 YYEKEE (reference sequence). The CDR3 is 13 residues long. V lost 0 bases and J lost 5, with 9 bases in between. CDR3 residues: CASSLVWGNEQYF. For the CDR3, the DNA is TGTGCCAGCAGCTTGGTATGGGGGAACGAGCAGTACTTC.

The genes are TRBV12-3 or TRBV12-4 and TRBJ2-4; a weak D match, TRBD2 (6 bases). The DNA matches TRBJ2-7 better at its end, which makes the J call doubtful. CDR3 length: 14 residues. The DNA of the CDR3 is TGTGCCAGCAGTGCCGCGGGACTTGCATACGAGCAGTACTTC. Translation gives CASSAAGLAYEQYF.

The V gene is TRBV27, the J gene TRBJ2-5; D might be TRBD2 (6 bases). Germline lookup yields CDR1 MNHEY and CDR2 SMNVEV (reference sequence). This CDR3 region has 11 residues. Deletions cut 4 bases from V and 10 bases from J, with 10 bases between. CDR3 loop: CASSSRGIQYF. The CDR3 nucleotides read TGTGCCAGCAGTTCCCGCGGGATCCAGTACTTC.

The V and J genes are TRBV4-2 and TRBJ2-3, with 7 bases that match TRBD2. Germline V gene sequence: CDR1 LGHNA, CDR2 YNFKEQ. The V segment lost 1 base and the J segment 0 bases; nucleotides outside the gene matches: 10. The CDR3 is 18 residues long. The chain's CDR3 is CASSQARRLATSTDTQYF. CDR3 coding DNA: TGTGCCAGCAGCCAAGCTCGTCGACTAGCAACTAGCACAGATACGCAGTATTTT.

This clonotype has a handful of counts. The chain links TRBV20-1 to TRBJ2-1, with no clear D. Trimming removed 4 bases from V and 4 bases from J, with 5 bases in between. From germline, CDR1 is DFQATT and CDR2 SNEGSKA (reference sequence). This CDR3 contains 11 residues. The DNA of the CDR3 is TGCAGTGCTACCCTATACAATGAGCAGTTCTTC. This gives the protein CSATLYNEQFF.

The rearrangement joins TRBV18 to TRBJ2-3; no definite D call. The V and J ends lost 3 bases and 2 bases respectively, with 9 bases between them. The CDR3 runs to 14 residues. Per the germline V gene, CDR1 is KGHSH and CDR2 is LQKENI. The CDR3 region is CASSPGPNTDTQYF. The CDR3, as DNA: TGTGCCAGCTCACCTGGACCGAACACAGATACGCAGTATTTT.

The V and J genes are TRBV7-2 and TRBJ1-6; the match to TRBD1 covers 7 bases. CDR3 length: 15 residues. The V segment lost 5 bases and the J segment 7 bases; nucleotides outside the gene matches: 8. Germline loops: CDR1 SGHTA, CDR2 FQGNSA. The CDR3 sequence is CASSISGTANSPLHF. Here the CDR3 DNA reads TGTGCCAGCAGCATAAGTGGGACAGCAAATTCACCCCTCCACTTT.

This chain uses TRBV30 with TRBJ1-5; 7 bases line up with TRBD1. The CDR3 loop spans 13 amino acids. Germline V gives CDR1 GTSNPN, CDR2 SVGIG (reference sequence). V was clipped by 5 bases and J by 6 bases; unmatched bases: 7. The CDR3: CAWGTGEAQPQHF. The CDR3 nucleotides are TGTGCCTGGGGTACAGGGGAGGCTCAGCCCCAGCATTTT. Full variable domain (remainder filled in from reference TRBV30 and TRBJ1-5): SQTIHQWPATLVQPVGSPLSLECTVEGTSNPNLYWYRQAAGRGLQLLFYSVGIGQISSEVPQNLSASRPQDRQFILSSKKLLLSDSGFYLCAWGTGEAQPQHFGDGTRLSIL.

The chain couples TRBV25-1 to TRBJ1-1; TRBD1 aligns across 8 bases. The germline gives CDR1 MGHDK, CDR2 SYGVNS. There are 19 residues in the CDR3. Germline trimming cut 4 bases from V and 3 bases from J; bases unmatched to any gene: 19. The DNA for the CDR3 is TGTGCCAGCAGTGCCCGACCGACAGGGGCTGGAACGGCTTACACTGAAGCTTTCTTT. This translates into CASSARPTGAGTAYTEAFF.

This clonotype has just a few counts. V usage is TRBV4-2 and J usage is TRBJ2-5; TRBD2 agrees at 8 bases. CDR1 and CDR2 (germline): LGHNA, YNFKEQ. After removal of 8 bases from V and 2 bases from J, the junction contained 7 bases not matched to a gene. The CDR3 has 14 amino acids. CDR3 residues: CASSWREEQETQYF. The DNA for the CDR3 is TGTGCCAGCTCATGGCGGGAGGAACAAGAGACCCAGTACTTC.

The chain combines TRBV6-6 with TRBJ2-7, with 9 bases that match TRBD2. With 11 bases clipped from V and 2 bases from J, the junction kept 16 bases outside the gene matches. The CDR3 extends over 16 amino acids. CDR1 is MNHNY and CDR2 is SVGAGI in the germline V gene (reference sequence). CDR3 amino acids: CACEVVGREGTYEQYF. The CDR3 DNA is TGTGCCTGCGAAGTCGTGGGGCGGGAGGGGACCTACGAGCAGTACTTC.

This clonotype appeared a few times. The chain links TRBV6-5 to TRBJ1-5; D not certain. CDR1 and CDR2 (germline): MNHEY, SVGAGI. CDR3 length: 14 residues. The ends were cut back, 2 bases at V and 7 bases at J, with 12 bases in the middle. CDR3 in DNA: TGTGCCAGCAGTTACAGGGTGGAGCAGCAGCCCCAGCATTTT. Translated, it gives CASSYRVEQQPQHF.

The rearrangement links TRBV6-5 to TRBJ2-2; D remains unclear. This CDR3 region has 14 residues. Germline V CDR1 and CDR2: MNHEY, SVGAGI. V was shortened by 8 bases and J by 0 bases, with 10 bases between the two germline ends. The CDR3 here is CASRVVPNTGELFF. The CDR3 region has the DNA TGTGCCAGCCGCGTCGTCCCGAACACCGGGGAGCTGTTTTTT.

The chain carries TRBV7-9 and TRBJ2-3, with 7 bases matching TRBD1. V lost 4 bases to trimming and J lost 4 bases; unmatched junction nucleotides: 17. Looked up from germline, CDR1 is SEHNR and CDR2 is FQNEAQ (reference sequence). This CDR3 region has 18 residues. For the CDR3, the DNA is TGTGCCAGCAGCTCGACCTATTGGACAGGTTTGCCGGCAGATACGCAGTATTTT. It specifies CASSSTYWTGLPADTQYF.

The V gene is TRBV20-1, the J gene TRBJ2-3; tentative D call: TRBD2 (6 bases). The CDR3 loop spans 12 amino acids. CDR1 and CDR2 (germline): DFQATT, SNEGSKA (reference sequence). CDR3 bases: TGCAGCGACCACGGAGGGAGTGATACGCAGTATTTT. Translated, it gives CSDHGGSDTQYF.

This clonotype showed up just a few times. V usage is TRBV27 and J usage is TRBJ1-2; the D is unclear. The ends were cut back, 5 bases at V and 7 bases at J, with 11 bases in the middle. The CDR3 is 12 residues long. Germline values: CDR1 MNHEY, CDR2 SMNVEV (reference sequence). This CDR3 is CASSPRVGGYTF. The CDR3 nucleotides read TGTGCCAGCAGTCCAAGGGTGGGTGGCTACACCTTC.

There are a few counts of this clonotype. The chain has TRBV6-5 and TRBJ2-4; possibly TRBD1 for D (5 bases). Germline V gene data show CDR1 as MNHEY and CDR2 as SVGAGI. Trimming left V 0 bases short and J 13 bases short, with 16 bases between. This CDR3 comprises 14 residues. The CDR3 nucleotides are TGTGCCAGCAGTTACTCTTGGCCACCGACAGAGCAGTACTTC. This encodes CASSYSWPPTEQYF.

This chain uses TRBV7-3 with TRBJ1-5, with a weak D call TRBD1 (5 bases). The CDR3 runs 15 residues. V was cut by 4 bases and J by 4 bases, with 14 bases left in between. Germline assignment: CDR1 SGHTA and CDR2 FQGTGA. The CDR3, as DNA: TGTGCCAGCAGCTCCCAGGGTATGCGGAATCAGCCCCAGCATTTT. This gives the protein CASSSQGMRNQPQHF.